Listed below are T cell receptor beta chains from one sample, sequenced in a study of blood T cell repertoires in COVID-19. Libraries were prepared by immunoSEQ multiplex PCR; TCRdb keeps only in-frame clonotypes and omits some of them. This table has about 100,000 clones, just over 90% appearing once. The sequencing input was peripheral blood. Receptors originate from a man in his fifties with active COVID-19. Each CDR3 is given without its conserved first and last residue.

j_call v_call cdr3_aa
TRBJ2-5 TRBV9 ASSVSTGGIETQY
TRBJ2-7 TRBV10-3 AISDWDMPYEQY
TRBJ1-2 TRBV9 ASSVGGGAGGGYT
TRBJ2-7 TRBV7-9 ASSLGIRGVTHEQY
TRBJ1-6 TRBV6-5 ASSYYTGGSPLH
TRBJ2-6 TRBV6-5 ASSNRGSGANVLT
TRBJ1-3 TRBV7-9 ASSSRQAYSGNTIY
TRBJ2-3 TRBV6-5 ASSYSYNTDTQY
TRBJ2-1 TRBV4-1 ASSQEPPLGFLANEQF
TRBJ1-3 TRBV12-3/TRBV12-4 ASRQGSGNTIY
TRBJ2-3 TRBV5-1 ASSIGTSGGADTQY
TRBJ1-1 TRBV7-9 ASSLWTDPNTEAF
TRBJ2-1 TRBV6-5 ASGDGGGPYNEQF
TRBJ2-1 TRBV2 ASRAQGIYNEQF
TRBJ2-2 TRBV5-5 ASSLGLAGDKNTGELF
TRBJ1-5 TRBV21-1 ASSLWGPGHYSNQPQH
TRBJ1-1 TRBV28 ASSLGGAANTEAF
TRBJ2-1 TRBV27 ASSPRGLAENEQF
TRBJ2-5 TRBV7-2 ASSLASVGGGYQETQY
TRBJ2-5 TRBV5-1 ASSVGQAGPKETQY
TRBJ2-3 TRBV27 ASSGLAGVKDTQY
TRBJ2-5 TRBV14 ASSSGLSETQY
TRBJ2-6 TRBV27 ASRPAGTGANVLT